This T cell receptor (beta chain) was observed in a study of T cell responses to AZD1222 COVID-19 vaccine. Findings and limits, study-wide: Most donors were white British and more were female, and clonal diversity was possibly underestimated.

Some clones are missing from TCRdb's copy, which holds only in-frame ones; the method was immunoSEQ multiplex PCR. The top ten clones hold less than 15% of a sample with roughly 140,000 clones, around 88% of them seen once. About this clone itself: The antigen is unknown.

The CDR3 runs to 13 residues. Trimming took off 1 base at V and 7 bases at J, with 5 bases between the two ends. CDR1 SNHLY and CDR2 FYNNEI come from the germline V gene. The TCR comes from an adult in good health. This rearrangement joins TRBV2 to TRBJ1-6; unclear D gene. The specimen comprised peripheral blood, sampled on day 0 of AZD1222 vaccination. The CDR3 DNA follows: TGTGCCAGCAGTGAAGAGGCGAATTCACCCCTCCACTTT. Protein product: CASSEEANSPLHF.